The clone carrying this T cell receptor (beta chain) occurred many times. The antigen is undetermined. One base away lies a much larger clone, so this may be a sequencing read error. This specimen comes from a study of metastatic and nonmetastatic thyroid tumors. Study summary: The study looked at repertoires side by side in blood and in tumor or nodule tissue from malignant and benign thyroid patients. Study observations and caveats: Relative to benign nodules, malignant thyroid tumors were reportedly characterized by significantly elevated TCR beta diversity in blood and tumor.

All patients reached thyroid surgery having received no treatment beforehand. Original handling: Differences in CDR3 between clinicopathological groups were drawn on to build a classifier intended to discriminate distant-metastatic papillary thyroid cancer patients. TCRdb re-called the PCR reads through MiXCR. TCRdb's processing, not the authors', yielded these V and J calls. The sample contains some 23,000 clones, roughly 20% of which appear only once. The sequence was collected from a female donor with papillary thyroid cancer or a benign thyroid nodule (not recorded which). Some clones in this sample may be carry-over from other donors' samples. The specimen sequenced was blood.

CDR3 protein: CASSPASGGGETPYF. CDR3 coding DNA: TGTGCCAGCAGTCCCGCCTCGGGGGGGGGGGAGACCCCGTACTTC. The V and J genes are TRBV28 and TRBJ2-5, with 8 bases aligning to TRBD2. CDR1 is MDHEN, CDR2 SYDVKM, per germline. The CDR3 has 15 residues.